This T cell receptor (beta chain) was recovered during a study of early T cells in non-severe SARS-CoV-2 infection. Study observations and caveats: Lookups in VDJdb leaned toward anti-spike CD8 responses and missed private and CD4 specificities.

Each single cDNA molecule received a unique molecular identifier. TCRdb used MiXCR to reprocess the 5' RACE reads, holding one entry per CDR3 protein. Counted here are more than 65,000 distinct CDR3 sequences, roughly 4.8% occurring once; the ten biggest clones make up roughly 3.4%. Worth noting for this clonotype: Its antigen is unidentified. Germline is not matched at one junction end, which may reflect a read error.

Germline CDR1 reads DFQATT; CDR2 reads SNEGSKA (reference sequence). The CDR3 contains 10 residues. The sequence was collected from an adult who was a healthcare worker with PCR-confirmed SARS-CoV-2 infection or an uninfected control (not recorded which). The donor label of this sample is uncertain. Sequenced material: whole blood, taken at baseline. This chain links TRBV20-1 with TRBJ1-1; D gene uncertain. The chain's CDR3 is CSALGLGALF. In nucleotides, the CDR3 is TGCAGTGCTTTGGGTCTAGGAGCTTTGTTT.